Described below is a single T cell receptor (beta chain) sequence and its context. What it binds is not known. These data come from a study of tissue T cells after allogeneic stem cell transplantation. About the research overall: Enrolled prospectively were adult allogeneic hematopoietic cell transplant recipients whose graft-versus-host disease was steroid-refractory. Where cell numbers permitted, CD3+ T cells were sorted from preserved blood and marrow.

The length of the CDR3 is 13 residues. Germline V CDR1 and CDR2: KGHSH, LQKENI. The V and J ends lost 3 bases and 4 bases, in that order; junction bases with no gene match: 1. Findings and limits, study-wide: Few T cell clones were shared across patients, but motif clusters showed tissue-specific shared signatures.

Sequencing of TCRbeta CDR3 at survey depth gave sequences and template counts. The protocol was immunoSEQ multiplex PCR, while the TCRdb copy is restricted to in-frame clones and leaves out a portion. The sample holds some 25,000 clones; about 90% are singletons and the top ten take about 2%. The rearrangement joins TRBV18 to TRBJ1-2; 8 nucleotides match TRBD1. Source: blood, taken before transplantation. This TCR came from a male donor older than 55 who later had graft-versus-host disease after an allogeneic stem cell transplant. The chain's CDR3 is CASSPGQVYGYTF. The CDR3 nucleotides read TGTGCCAGCTCACCGGGACAGGTCTATGGCTACACCTTC.